These 23 T cell receptor beta chains were sequenced from one sample in a study of cytomegalovirus exposure and HLA in healthy donors. Use of 60 Vbeta and 13 Jbeta primers characterized the PCR. Assay used: immunoSEQ multiplex PCR; TCRdb lists only in-frame clones, some missing. The sample comprises tens of thousands of clones, roughly three quarters of which are singletons, and roughly 3.6% rests with the top ten. Sequencing input: PBMCs. These TCRs come from a man aged 30-40 years in good health and CMV-seronegative.

CDR3 bases: TGTGCCAGCAGTTTACCCCTAGCGGGGGAGCAGTTCTTC. Translated, it gives CASSLPLAGEQFF. V is TRBV27 and J is TRBJ2-1, with 9 bases aligning to TRBD2. Germline values: CDR1 MNHEY, CDR2 SMNVEV (reference sequence). Trimming removed 2 bases from V and 10 bases from J; junction bases left unmatched: 3. The CDR3 runs to 13 residues.

J is TRBJ1-2 and V is TRBV28; D gene uncertain. V dropped 4 bases and J dropped 6 bases, with 12 bases sitting between them. CDR1 is MDHEN, CDR2 SYDVKM, per germline. This CDR3 contains 13 residues. CDR3 DNA sequence: TGTGCCAGCAGTTCCCCCGCCCGGGATGGCTACACCTTC. It translates to CASSSPARDGYTF.

This clone has a handful of counts. The chain is built from TRBV30 and TRBJ1-3; the match to TRBD1 covers 7 bases. The CDR3 spans 13 residues. Trimming removed 3 bases from V and 6 bases from J; junction bases left unmatched: 5. The germline gives CDR1 GTSNPN, CDR2 SVGIG (reference sequence). This chain's CDR3 is CAWSPTGSNTIYF. In DNA, the CDR3 is TGTGCCTGGAGCCCGACAGGGTCAAACACCATATATTTT.

V usage is TRBV7-2 and J usage is TRBJ1-1; TRBD1 might be the D (5 bases). From germline, CDR1 is SGHTA and CDR2 FQGNSA. The V end was cut by 5 bases, the J end by 7 bases, with 14 bases between. CDR3 length: 13 residues. CDR3 DNA sequence: TGTGCCAGCAGCCCATACCTGACAGATGAAGCTTTCTTT. It translates to CASSPYLTDEAFF. The variable domain in full, with the rest retrieved from reference TRBV7-2 and TRBJ1-1, is GAGVSQSPSNKVTEKGKDVELRCDPISGHTALYWYRQSLGQGLEFLIYFQGNSAPDKSGLPSDRFSAERTGGSVSTLTIQRTQQEDSAVYLCASSPYLTDEAFFGQGTRLTVV.

The J gene is TRBJ2-1, the V gene TRBV10-3; 10 nucleotides line up with TRBD2. Germline V gene lookup returns CDR1 ENHRY and CDR2 SYGVKD. The CDR3 is 15 amino acids. After removal of 3 bases from V and 4 bases from J, the junction contained 3 bases not matched to a gene. The chain's CDR3 is CAISEASGGYNEQFF. The CDR3 DNA follows: TGTGCCATCAGTGAAGCTAGCGGGGGTTACAATGAGCAGTTCTTC.

This clone was counted only a few times. This chain uses TRBV4-1 with TRBJ2-6, with D possibly matching TRBD2 (6 bases). Germline CDR1 is MGHRA and CDR2 is YSYEKL. This CDR3 is built from 17 residues. V shed 0 bases and J shed 3 bases, with 12 bases lying between them. CDR3 region: CASSQDRGGSGANVLTF. In nucleotides, the CDR3 is TGCGCCAGCAGCCAAGATAGGGGAGGTAGTGGGGCCAACGTCCTGACTTTC.

This chain links TRBV5-1 with TRBJ2-3; 7 bases are a match to TRBD1. V dropped 4 bases and J dropped 2; count of bases not matched to a gene: 7. The CDR3 sequence is 15 residues long. The V gene's germline CDR1 is SGHRS and CDR2 YFSETQ. CDR3 sequence reads: CASSKQGELTDTQYF. CDR3 in DNA: TGCGCCAGCAGCAAGCAGGGGGAACTCACAGATACGCAGTATTTT.

The chain links TRBV18 to TRBJ2-1; 8 nucleotides match TRBD1. The CDR3 covers 15 residues. V was clipped by 3 bases and J by 4 bases; unmatched bases: 5. Germline V gives CDR1 KGHSH, CDR2 LQKENI. This chain's CDR3 is CASSPDRVNYNEQFF. CDR3 bases: TGTGCCAGCTCACCGGACAGGGTCAATTACAATGAGCAGTTCTTC. The full variable domain, its missing parts supplied by reference TRBV18 and TRBJ2-1, is NAGVMQNPRHLVRRRGQEARLRCSPMKGHSHVYWYRQLPEEGLKFMVYLQKENIIDESGMPKERFSAEFPKEGPSILRIQQVVRGDSAAYFCASSPDRVNYNEQFFGPGTRLTVL.

This sequence joins TRBV13 and TRBJ1-5; D is possibly TRBD1 (5 bases). Trimming took off 2 bases at V and 5 bases at J, with 10 bases between the two ends. This CDR3 is built from 14 residues. CDR1 is PRHDT and CDR2 is FYEKMQ in the germline V gene (reference sequence). The CDR3: CASSLRGTYQPQHF. CDR3 bases: TGTGCCAGCAGCTTACGGGGGACGTATCAGCCCCAGCATTTT.

The rearrangement uses TRBV11-3 and TRBJ1-1; D is undetermined. Trimming stripped 5 bases from V and 1 base from J, with 14 bases between. Germline V gives CDR1 SGHNT, CDR2 YENEEA. CDR3 length equals 15 residues. This CDR3 is CASSPRGSPNTEAFF. The CDR3 bases are TGTGCCAGCAGCCCCCGTGGGAGTCCGAACACTGAAGCTTTCTTT.

The chain couples TRBV28 to TRBJ1-2; possible D gene TRBD1, 5 bases. Trimming cost V 3 bases and J 0 bases, with 20 bases left between them. Germline-derived CDR1 and CDR2 are MDHEN and SYDVKM. The CDR3 runs to 18 residues. In DNA form, the CDR3 reads TGTGCCAGCAGTTTGGGGGGTCGGCAGGGTGCTGCTAACTATGGCTACACCTTC. It specifies CASSLGGRQGAANYGYTF.

In this sample, this clone turned up once. The rearrangement links TRBV7-2 to TRBJ2-2; TRBD1 is a possible D gene (6 bases). This CDR3 has 15 amino acids. Germline-derived CDR1 and CDR2 are SGHTA and FQGNSA. V was cut by 0 bases and J by 4 bases, with 9 bases left in between. The CDR3 loop is CASSLAQGPTGELFF. In nucleotides, the CDR3 is TGTGCCAGCAGCTTAGCTCAGGGGCCCACCGGGGAGCTGTTTTTT. Drawing the rest from reference TRBV7-2 and TRBJ2-2, the complete variable domain is GAGVSQSPSNKVTEKGKDVELRCDPISGHTALYWYRQSLGQGLEFLIYFQGNSAPDKSGLPSDRFSAERTGGSVSTLTIQRTQQEDSAVYLCASSLAQGPTGELFFGEGSRLTVL.

The V and J genes are TRBV7-2 and TRBJ2-3; TRBD2 aligns across 8 bases. Losses at the gene ends were 4 bases for V and 1 base for J; bases not matched to a gene: 10. Per germline, CDR1 SGHTA and CDR2 FQGNSA. This CDR3 is built from 17 residues. CDR3: CASSSRGLVRGTDTQYF. CDR3 DNA: TGTGCCAGCAGCTCGAGGGGACTAGTAAGGGGCACAGATACGCAGTATTTT.

The chain carries TRBV5-6 and TRBJ1-5; D remains unclear. CDR1 SGHDT and CDR2 YYEEEE come from the germline V gene. There are 15 residues in the CDR3. The V and J ends lost 4 bases and 10 bases respectively, with 21 bases between them. CDR3: CASSTFGRDARPQHF. CDR3 in DNA: TGTGCCAGCAGCACATTCGGACGGGATGCCCGTCCCCAGCATTTT.

The CDR3 is CASSEFGPRNYGYTF. The DNA of the CDR3 is TGTGCCAGCAGTGAGTTCGGTCCTAGGAACTATGGCTACACCTTC. The chain carries TRBV2 and TRBJ1-2; no definite D call. The V gene's germline CDR1 is SNHLY and CDR2 FYNNEI. The CDR3 runs to 15 residues. V lost 3 bases to trimming and J lost 2 bases, with 13 bases between them.

The rearrangement joins TRBV4-2 to TRBJ2-1, with 9 bases identical to TRBD2. CDR1 is LGHNA and CDR2 is YNFKEQ in the germline V gene. This CDR3 is built from 12 residues. Trimming removed 11 bases from V and 2 bases from J; junction bases left unmatched: 1. The CDR3 loop is CAAGGPYNEQFF. The CDR3 DNA is TGTGCCGCGGGGGGGCCCTACAATGAGCAGTTCTTC.

This clone has more than one count but fewer than ten. The identical CDR3 is also encoded by other nucleotide sequences in the sample. The J gene is TRBJ1-1, the V gene TRBV7-2; 7 bases are a match to TRBD1. Unmatched junction bases numbered 2, after V lost 5 bases and J lost 2 bases. CDR1 and CDR2 (germline): SGHTA, FQGNSA. This CDR3 has 13 residues. The CDR3 bases are TGTGCCAGCAGCCGACAGGGCAACACTGAAGCTTTCTTT. It codes for CASSRQGNTEAFF.

The chain recombines TRBV13 with TRBJ2-1; 9 nucleotides agree with TRBD2. V shed 0 bases and J 4 bases; nucleotides not matched to a gene: 4. The CDR3 consists of 16 residues. CDR1 is PRHDT and CDR2 is FYEKMQ in the germline V gene (reference sequence). CDR3 protein: CASSLGRTSGYNEQFF. The CDR3 DNA follows: TGTGCCAGCAGCTTAGGCCGAACTAGCGGGTACAATGAGCAGTTCTTC.

The V call is TRBV7-9, the J call TRBJ2-7; TRBD1 matches 7 bases. With 2 bases clipped from V and 7 bases from J, the junction kept 11 bases outside the gene matches. The CDR3 runs to 15 residues. Germline V CDR1 and CDR2: SEHNR, FQNEAQ (reference sequence). CDR3: CASSLSEGAIKEQYF. The CDR3 nucleotides are TGTGCCAGCAGCTTAAGCGAGGGGGCGATAAAAGAGCAGTACTTC.

Here the CDR3 DNA reads TGTGCCATCAGTGATGGGACAGGGTCGTCTGAAGCTTTCTTT. Translation gives CAISDGTGSSEAFF. The chain is built from TRBV10-3 and TRBJ1-1, with 9 nucleotides matching TRBD1. Losses at the gene ends were 3 bases for V and 6 bases for J; bases not matched to a gene: 5. CDR3 size: 14 residues. Germline loops: CDR1 ENHRY, CDR2 SYGVKD.

The chain links TRBV6-1 to TRBJ1-1; 7 nucleotides match TRBD1. The CDR3 loop spans 14 amino acids. The trim removed 6 bases at V and 0 bases at J, leaving 4 bases unmatched. Germline CDR1 is MNHNS and CDR2 is SASEGT. The CDR3 spells CASSRGDLNTEAFF. As DNA, the CDR3 is TGTGCCAGCAGCAGGGGGGACCTGAACACTGAAGCTTTCTTT.

The chain has TRBV7-9 and TRBJ2-7; the match to TRBD1 covers 8 bases. Germline-derived CDR1 and CDR2 are SEHNR and FQNEAQ (reference sequence). This CDR3 region has 16 residues. The junction had 11 bases not matched to a gene; V was cut back by 5 bases and J by 2 bases. The CDR3 loop is CASSEEGDRPPYEQYF. The CDR3 DNA sequence: TGTGCCAGCAGCGAGGAGGGGGACAGGCCCCCCTACGAGCAGTACTTC.

This clone turned up a few times. Compared with germline, one end of the junction differs, possibly owing to a read error. The rearrangement links TRBV7-9 to TRBJ2-7, with a tentative D call TRBD2 (6 bases). CDR1 is SEHNR and CDR2 is FQNEAQ in the germline V gene (reference sequence). The CDR3 loop spans 16 amino acids. The CDR3 DNA sequence: TGTTCCAGCAGCCAATACCGCGGGACGGCTACGGGTGAGCAGTACTTC. It yields the protein CSSSQYRGTATGEQYF.